This TCR beta chain was found in a study of T cells in Graves' hyperthyroidism and ophthalmopathy. Every diagnosis used clinical symptoms, serum thyroxine and TRAb, thyroid ultrasound and orbital computed tomography. About this clonotype itself: Its target is not known.

Notes on the study in general: Ophthalmopathy stood apart from stable hyperthyroidism in a 13 V-J model. The blood repertoire included most of the expanded thyroid clonotypes above 0.001.

TCR beta CDR3 region amplification was performed from RNA transcripts. Carried out on the TCR CDR3, a first-round RT-PCR used the HTBI primer set. A single record per CDR3 protein comes from TCRdb applying MiXCR to the multiplex PCR reads. The table has approximately 600,000 distinct CDR3 sequences, about 15% seen once. This clonotype was obtained from a woman aged 40-49 years with Graves' ophthalmopathy. The sequencing input was blood.

CDR3 nucleotides: TGTGCCAGCAGTGAAGGCACGGGGCTGGTAGCTTTCTTT. Translation: CASSEGTGLVAFF. V usage is TRBV6-1 and J usage is TRBJ1-1; D is possibly TRBD1 (5 bases). CDR1 MNHNS and CDR2 SASEGT come from the germline V gene. The CDR3 runs to 13 residues. V lost 1 base and J lost 10, with 13 bases in between.